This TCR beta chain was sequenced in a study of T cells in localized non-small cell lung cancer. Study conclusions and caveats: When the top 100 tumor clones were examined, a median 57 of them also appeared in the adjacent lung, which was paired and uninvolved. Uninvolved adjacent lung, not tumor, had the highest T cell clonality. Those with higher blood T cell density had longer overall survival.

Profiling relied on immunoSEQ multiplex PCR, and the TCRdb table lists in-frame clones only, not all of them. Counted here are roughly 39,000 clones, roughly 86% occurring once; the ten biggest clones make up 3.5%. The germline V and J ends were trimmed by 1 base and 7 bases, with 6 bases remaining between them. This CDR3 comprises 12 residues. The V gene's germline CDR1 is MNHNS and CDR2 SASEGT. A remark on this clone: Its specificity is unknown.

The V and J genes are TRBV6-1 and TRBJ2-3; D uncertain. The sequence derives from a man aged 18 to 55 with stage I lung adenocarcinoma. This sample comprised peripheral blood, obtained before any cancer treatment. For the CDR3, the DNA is TGTGCCAGCAGTGAAGGGGGTCATACGCAGTATTTT. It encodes CASSEGGHTQYF.